Below, 9 T cell receptor beta chains from the same sample are listed, as sequenced in a study of shared clonotypes between healthy human individuals. The method was immunoSEQ multiplex PCR; TCRdb's version includes in-frame clones alone and lacks a portion of them. The sample has more than 2,000,000 clones, approximately 95% seen once. Sequencing input: naive CD4+ T cells from PBMCs. The subset was: CD45RA+ positively selected. These receptor sequences come from a man aged 18-30 years in good health. Some clones in this sample may be carry-over from other donors' samples.

The chain has TRBV28 and TRBJ2-1; 8 nucleotides agree with TRBD2. Germline CDR1 and CDR2: MDHEN and SYDVKM. V lost 5 bases to trimming and J lost 9 bases; unmatched junction nucleotides: 12. The CDR3 runs to 15 residues. The CDR3 is CASSPHGGRSGEQFF. The CDR3 region has the DNA TGTGCCAGCAGTCCTCATGGCGGGAGGTCGGGTGAGCAGTTCTTC.

The rearrangement joins TRBV29-1 to TRBJ2-2, with D possibly matching TRBD1 (6 bases). CDR1 and CDR2 (germline): SQVTM, ANQGSEA. CDR3 size: 15 residues. The V end lost 7 bases, the J end lost 6 bases, and 21 bases lay between the germline ends. As DNA, the CDR3 is TGCAGCGCCAAATTACAGGGTACCCTTCCCGGGGAGCTGTTTTTT. Translation gives CSAKLQGTLPGELFF.

The V call is TRBV6-5, the J call TRBJ1-2; D gene unclear. CDR1 MNHEY and CDR2 SVGAGI come from the germline V gene. The V end was cut by 4 bases, the J end by 5 bases, with 14 bases between. The CDR3 length is 14 residues. As DNA, the CDR3 is TGTGCCAGCAGTTCGAGATTAAGCCCGTATGGCTACACCTTC. It codes for CASSSRLSPYGYTF.

Worth noting for this clone: Other DNA sequences of this sample code for an identical CDR3. This chain links TRBV5-1 with TRBJ1-1; D remains ambiguous. The CDR3 sequence is 14 residues long. CDR1 is SGHRS, CDR2 YFSETQ, per germline. Deletions cut 0 bases from V and 1 base from J, with 7 bases between. The CDR3 reads CASSLVEGNTEAFF. CDR3 nucleotides: TGCGCCAGCAGCTTGGTAGAGGGGAACACTGAAGCTTTCTTT.

The chain uses TRBV5-6 and TRBJ2-2; D possibly corresponds to TRBD1 (6 bases). The ends were cut back, 4 bases at V and 4 bases at J, with 14 bases in the middle. The CDR3 spans 15 residues. The germline CDR1 and CDR2 sequences are SGHDT and YYEEEE. The CDR3 is CASSPGTMGTGELFF. As DNA, the CDR3 is TGTGCCAGCAGCCCCGGGACAATGGGCACCGGGGAGCTGTTTTTT.

The V and J genes are TRBV7-6 and TRBJ2-7; maybe TRBD1 (6 bases). The germline gives CDR1 SGHVS, CDR2 FNYEAQ. The CDR3 contains 13 residues. The V gene lost 6 bases and the J gene lost 3 bases, with 12 bases spanning the gap. CDR3 protein: CASSRNRVYEQYF. Here the CDR3 DNA reads TGTGCCAGCAGTCGAAACAGGGTCTACGAGCAGTACTTC.

V is TRBV2 and J is TRBJ2-1; D is uncertain. Trimming removed 10 bases at V and 0 bases at J, with 4 bases between. The CDR3 length is 11 residues. CDR1 and CDR2 from the germline V gene are SNHLY and FYNNEI. The CDR3 region is CAISSYNEQFF. The CDR3 region has the DNA TGTGCCATCTCCTCCTACAATGAGCAGTTCTTC.

This sequence joins TRBV2 and TRBJ2-1; unclear D gene. Germline V gene lookup returns CDR1 SNHLY and CDR2 FYNNEI. This CDR3 contains 14 residues. Between the trimmed V and J ends, which lost 5 bases and 4 bases, there was a span of 12 bases. The chain's CDR3 is CASSIDPGYNEQFF. As DNA, the CDR3 is TGTGCCAGCAGTATTGACCCCGGGTACAATGAGCAGTTCTTC.

The table lists this clone with a count of one. The gene calls are TRBV5-1 and TRBJ1-2; D uncertain. CDR3 length: 13 residues. V was pared by 1 base and J by 8 bases, with 12 bases between. Germline loops: CDR1 SGHRS, CDR2 YFSETQ. The CDR3 region is CASSLLSGEGYTF. CDR3 coding DNA: TGCGCCAGCAGCTTGTTATCCGGGGAAGGCTACACCTTC.